Each of the 29 T cell receptor beta chains below was sequenced from the same sample in a study of blood T cell repertoires in COVID-19. Profiling relied on immunoSEQ multiplex PCR, and the TCRdb table lists in-frame clones only, not all of them. The sample records around 96,000 clones, 90% to 95% being singletons. The material sequenced was peripheral blood. These receptors were collected from a human donor with active COVID-19. The donor label of this sample is uncertain.

The J gene is TRBJ2-5, the V gene TRBV14, with D unresolved. Germline V lookup: CDR1 SGHDN, CDR2 FVKESK. The CDR3 extends over 16 amino acids. V lost 1 base to trimming and J lost 1 base, with 13 bases between them. This CDR3 reads CASSQVRGASQETQYF. Written as DNA, the CDR3 is TGTGCCAGCAGCCAAGTAAGAGGCGCATCCCAAGAGACCCAGTACTTC.

The chain joins TRBV25-1 to TRBJ1-4, with D maybe TRBD1 (5 bases). The V gene lost 1 base and the J gene lost 5 bases, with 11 bases spanning the gap. Germline lookup yields CDR1 MGHDK and CDR2 SYGVNS. The CDR3 is 15 residues long. The CDR3 DNA sequence: TGTGCCAGCAGTGAATCTGGGACTAAAAATGAAAAACTGTTTTTT. Protein: CASSESGTKNEKLFF.

This chain joins TRBV4-2 and TRBJ2-1; 8 nucleotides line up with TRBD2. Trimming at V came to 3 bases and at J to 0 bases, leaving 4 bases not matched to a gene. Per germline, CDR1 LGHNA and CDR2 YNFKEQ. The CDR3 covers 16 residues. CDR3 nucleotide sequence: TGTGCCAGCAGCCACCCGAGCGGGGGCTCCTACAATGAGCAGTTCTTC. Protein: CASSHPSGGSYNEQFF.

J is TRBJ2-5 and V is TRBV3-1 (or the pseudogene TRBV3-2); 13 nucleotides align to TRBD2. The CDR3 runs to 15 residues. Germline V gene sequence: CDR1 LGHDT, CDR2 YNNKEL (reference sequence). With 3 bases clipped from V and 5 bases from J, the junction kept 3 bases outside the gene matches. CDR3 coding DNA: TGTGCCAGCAGCCACCGGACTAGCGGGAGTGAGACCCAGTACTTC. Its protein product is CASSHRTSGSETQYF.

The chain has TRBV7-2 and TRBJ2-3, with a tentative D call TRBD1 (6 bases). Trimming shortened V by 3 bases and J by 2 bases, and 21 bases separated the two germline ends. Germline V lookup: CDR1 SGHTA, CDR2 FQGNSA. The CDR3 is 18 amino acids. The CDR3 loop is CASSFGTGSVTFTDTQYF. The CDR3 nucleotides are TGTGCCAGCAGCTTTGGAACAGGGTCGGTAACATTCACAGATACGCAGTATTTT.

The J gene is TRBJ2-5, the V gene TRBV5-1; the match to TRBD2 covers 11 bases. Germline assignment: CDR1 SGHRS and CDR2 YFSETQ. The CDR3 is 17 residues long. Trimming took 0 bases from V and 4 from J; bases not matched to a gene: 8. This CDR3 is CASSLALAGGIGETQYF. CDR3 nucleotides: TGCGCCAGCAGCTTGGCTCTAGCGGGGGGCATTGGAGAGACCCAGTACTTC.

The CDR3 loop is CASSSELDSYNEQFF. The CDR3 coding sequence is TGTGCCAGCAGCTCGGAGTTAGACAGCTACAATGAGCAGTTCTTC. The chain employs TRBV11-2 and TRBJ2-1; a possible D gene is TRBD1 (5 bases). This CDR3 region has 15 residues. Per the germline V gene, CDR1 is SGHAT and CDR2 is FQNNGV. With 4 bases removed from V and 3 bases from J, the gap between germline ends came to 13 bases.

This chain joins TRBV19 and TRBJ2-7; D remains ambiguous. Germline CDR1 reads LNHDA; CDR2 reads SQIVND (reference sequence). Trimming left V 3 bases short and J 6 bases short, with 18 bases between. The CDR3 contains 15 residues. CDR3 in DNA: TGTGCCAGTAGTATCGAGGTCCTCCCCGTGGCCGAGCAGTACTTC. Translated, it gives CASSIEVLPVAEQYF.

The chain has TRBV11-3 and TRBJ2-7; possibly TRBD1 for D (6 bases). The CDR3 length is 15 residues. Germline lookup yields CDR1 SGHNT and CDR2 YENEEA. Trimming took 5 bases from V and 5 from J, leaving 19 bases between them. As DNA, the CDR3 is TGTGCCAGCAGCCGGGGTGACAGAAACAGGGACGAGCAGTACTTC. This translates into CASSRGDRNRDEQYF.

This chain uses TRBV5-4 with TRBJ2-7, with a possible D match to TRBD1 (6 bases). This CDR3 is built from 16 residues. From germline, CDR1 is SGHNT and CDR2 YYREEE (reference sequence). V was shortened by 4 bases and J by 6 bases, with 23 bases between the two germline ends. CDR3 nucleotide sequence: TGTGCCAGCAGCCCAACGGTCGACAGGACCGGGGCCGAGCAGTACTTC. The encoded protein is CASSPTVDRTGAEQYF.

The chain couples TRBV9 to TRBJ2-1; TRBD1 matches 9 bases. V lost 3 bases, J lost 2 bases, and 3 bases stayed unmatched. CDR1 and CDR2 from the germline V gene are SGDLS and YYNGEE. The CDR3 runs to 15 residues. The CDR3 spells CASSAGTGTYNEQFF. The CDR3 DNA is TGTGCCAGCAGCGCGGGGACAGGGACCTACAATGAGCAGTTCTTC.

This clone has more than one count but fewer than ten. This chain joins TRBV5-1 and TRBJ1-6; D gene uncertain. CDR3 length: 15 amino acids. Germline CDR1 is SGHRS and CDR2 is YFSETQ. Trimming pared 4 bases from V and 4 bases from J, leaving 12 bases between. The CDR3 is CASSVNREYNSPLHF. In DNA form, the CDR3 reads TGCGCCAGCAGCGTGAATAGGGAGTATAATTCACCCCTCCACTTT.

The chain couples TRBV3-1 (or the pseudogene TRBV3-2) to TRBJ2-7, with a possible D match to TRBD2 (5 bases). Germline CDR1 LGHDT, CDR2 YNNKEL (reference sequence). The V end lost 0 bases, the J end lost 3 bases, and 9 bases lay between the germline ends. The CDR3 length is 14 residues. The CDR3 spells CASSQDPGIYEQYF. The CDR3 bases are TGTGCCAGCAGCCAAGATCCGGGGATCTACGAGCAGTACTTC.

The chain combines TRBV6-1 with TRBJ2-3; a weak D match, TRBD2 (5 bases). Germline V gene data show CDR1 as MNHNS and CDR2 as SASEGT. CDR3 length: 15 residues. Between the trimmed V and J ends, which lost 1 base and 5 bases, there was a span of 13 bases. CDR3 amino acids: CASSEGGLRRDTQYF. DNA of the CDR3: TGTGCCAGCAGTGAAGGCGGGCTCCGCAGAGATACGCAGTATTTT.

The genes are TRBV4-1 and TRBJ2-5; D is perhaps TRBD1 (6 bases). Trimming pared 0 bases from V and 4 bases from J, leaving 24 bases between. Germline V CDR1 and CDR2: MGHRA, YSYEKL. The length of the CDR3 is 19 residues. The CDR3 spells CASSQDTQLSRTVGETQYF. In DNA, the CDR3 is TGCGCCAGCAGCCAAGATACCCAACTAAGCCGGACAGTGGGAGAGACCCAGTACTTC.

The chain has TRBV5-6 and TRBJ1-4; possibly TRBD1 for D (5 bases). The V gene lost 4 bases and the J gene lost 7 bases, with 14 bases spanning the gap. From germline, CDR1 is SGHDT and CDR2 YYEEEE. The CDR3 contains 14 residues. The CDR3 is CASSAGRQGEKLFF. CDR3 sequence (DNA): TGTGCCAGCAGCGCCGGGAGGCAGGGTGAAAAACTGTTTTTT.

The chain combines TRBV5-1 with TRBJ2-2; tentatively, D is TRBD2 (5 bases). The CDR3 extends over 17 amino acids. Trimming cost V 0 bases and J 1 base, with 13 bases left between them. Germline CDR1 is SGHRS and CDR2 is YFSETQ. The CDR3 spells CASSLARGIGNTGELFF. The CDR3, as DNA: TGCGCCAGCAGCTTGGCTCGGGGTATCGGGAACACCGGGGAGCTGTTTTTT.

This rearrangement joins TRBV25-1 to TRBJ2-3, with D possibly matching TRBD1 (6 bases). V was pared by 4 bases and J by 0 bases, with 8 bases between. This CDR3 region has 14 residues. Germline lookup yields CDR1 MGHDK and CDR2 SYGVNS. For the CDR3, the DNA is TGTGCCAGCAGTGTAGGGACAAGCACAGATACGCAGTATTTT. This sequence encodes CASSVGTSTDTQYF. Looking up the rest from reference TRBV25-1 and TRBJ2-3 gives the full variable domain: EADIYQTPRYLVIGTGKKITLECSQTMGHDKMYWYQQDPGMELHLIHYSYGVNSTEKGDLSSESTVSRIRTEHFPLTLESARPSHTSQYLCASSVGTSTDTQYFGPGTRLTVL.

J is TRBJ2-3 and V is TRBV5-1, with 13 nucleotides matching TRBD2. Germline assignment: CDR1 SGHRS and CDR2 YFSETQ. The junction had 6 bases not matched to a gene; V was cut back by 5 bases and J by 0 bases. CDR3 length: 17 residues. DNA of the CDR3: TGCGCCAGCAGGGGGGGACTAGCGGGGCCTAGCACAGATACGCAGTATTTT. Protein product: CASRGGLAGPSTDTQYF.

V usage is TRBV19 and J usage is TRBJ1-2; TRBD1 is a possible D gene (5 bases). CDR3 size: 15 residues. V was cut by 5 bases and J by 5 bases, with 18 bases left in between. The germline V gene encodes CDR1 LNHDA and CDR2 SQIVND (reference sequence). In nucleotides, the CDR3 is TGTGCCAGTAGTGGTCCAGGGAAGAGTGGTTATGGCTACACCTTC. It specifies CASSGPGKSGYGYTF.

J is TRBJ1-2 and V is TRBV3-1 (or the pseudogene TRBV3-2); a possible D gene is TRBD1 (5 bases). CDR1 and CDR2 from the germline V gene are LGHDT and YNNKEL (reference sequence). Trimming cost V 4 bases and J 0 bases, with 18 bases left between them. The CDR3 has 17 residues. As DNA, the CDR3 is TGTGCCAGCAGCCCCACAGGTGTCGTAGTACCTAACTATGGCTACACCTTC. It yields the protein CASSPTGVVVPNYGYTF.

The CDR3 protein is CASSVGSYNEQFF. CDR3 coding DNA: TGTGCCAGCAGCGTCGGGTCCTACAATGAGCAGTTCTTC. This chain connects TRBV9 to TRBJ2-1; no reliable D call. This CDR3 has 13 amino acids. Germline V gene data show CDR1 as SGDLS and CDR2 as YYNGEE. V shed 2 bases and J shed 1 base, with 4 bases lying between them.

V usage is TRBV15 and J usage is TRBJ1-5; tentative D call: TRBD1 (5 bases). Germline CDR1 LNHNV, CDR2 YYDKDF (reference sequence). The CDR3 loop spans 16 amino acids. The V and J ends lost 2 bases and 2 bases respectively, with 13 bases between them. The CDR3 region has the DNA TGTGCCACCAGCAGACCCCCCTGGGGGGGCAATCAGCCCCAGCATTTT. This codes for CATSRPPWGGNQPQHF.

This chain connects TRBV11-2 to TRBJ1-3; no reliable D call. The germline gives CDR1 SGHAT, CDR2 FQNNGV. The CDR3 spans 15 residues. V shed 2 bases and J shed 0 bases, with 8 bases lying between them. The CDR3 DNA sequence: TGTGCCAGCAGCTTACTCCTCGGCTCTGGAAACACCATATATTTT. Its translation: CASSLLLGSGNTIYF.

This sequence joins TRBV6-5 and TRBJ2-1; unclear D gene. V dropped 0 bases and J dropped 0 bases, with 6 bases sitting between them. Germline V CDR1 and CDR2: MNHEY, SVGAGI. The length of the CDR3 is 15 residues. The CDR3 here is CASSYSGSSYNEQFF. The DNA for the CDR3 is TGTGCCAGCAGTTACTCGGGCAGCTCCTACAATGAGCAGTTCTTC.

The V gene is TRBV12-3 or TRBV12-4, the J gene TRBJ1-1, with D tentatively TRBD1 (5 bases). The CDR3 runs to 13 residues. V gave up 2 bases and J gave up 4 bases, with 8 bases separating them. CDR3 DNA: TGTGCCAGCAGTTTATTCCAGGGCACTGAAGCTTTCTTT. Its protein product is CASSLFQGTEAFF.

CDR3 DNA sequence: TGTGCCAGCAGCACCGGGAGGGAGCAGAACACTGAAGCTTTCTTT. Encoded protein: CASSTGREQNTEAFF. The rearrangement joins TRBV5-4 to TRBJ1-1; unclear D gene. Deletions cut 4 bases from V and 1 base from J, with 14 bases between. CDR3 length equals 15 residues. Germline V gene lookup returns CDR1 SGHNT and CDR2 YYREEE (reference sequence).

The V and J genes are TRBV28 and TRBJ1-2; 7 bases are shared with TRBD1. CDR1 and CDR2 (germline): MDHEN, SYDVKM. This CDR3 contains 12 residues. The V segment lost 8 bases and the J segment 3 bases; nucleotides outside the gene matches: 3. The CDR3 DNA reads as TGTGCCAGCCAAACAGGGGACTATGGCTACACCTTC. This gives the protein CASQTGDYGYTF.

This chain uses TRBV19 with TRBJ2-7, with 8 bases that match TRBD1. The CDR3 loop spans 14 amino acids. Germline-derived CDR1 and CDR2 are LNHDA and SQIVND (reference sequence). Trimming at V came to 3 bases and at J to 5 bases, leaving 6 bases not matched to a gene. CDR3 amino acids: CASSIWLTGDEQYF. The CDR3 DNA follows: TGTGCCAGTAGTATTTGGCTGACAGGGGACGAGCAGTACTTC.